This T cell receptor beta chain was sequenced for a study of regulatory T cells in long-lasting Graves disease. Study-wide results and caveats: Lower TCR diversity was seen in persistent Graves' patients than in newly diagnosed ones.

Documented time point: newly diagnosed GD, antithyroid drugs for less than 3 months. The TCR library used RNA extracted from PBMCs. Comments on this clonotype: Its cognate antigen is unknown.

Arm-PCR of CDR3 regions with iRepertoire HTBI primers generated TCR beta libraries. TCRdb re-analysed the multiplex PCR reads in MiXCR, keeping a single row per CDR3 protein. This table holds fewer than 650,000 distinct CDR3 sequences, 16% found once. The V and J ends lost 6 bases and 6 bases respectively, with 5 bases between them. The germline V gene has CDR1 SNHLY and CDR2 FYNNEI. The CDR3 totals 10 residues. A further study also used this sample, focusing on T cells in Graves' hyperthyroidism and ophthalmopathy. That source notes: The definition of stable Graves' hyperthyroidism was no ophthalmopathy progression within 18 months. Blood also carried most thyroid clonotypes expanded above 0.001. Ophthalmopathy was told apart from stable hyperthyroidism by a 13 V-J model.

The chain recombines TRBV2 with TRBJ1-2; unclear D gene. Sequencing was performed on peripheral blood mononuclear cells (PBMCs), taken at new diagnosis, from a patient treated with antithyroid drugs. The clonotype was recovered from a woman aged 25-40 years with Graves disease. In nucleotides, the CDR3 is TGTGCCAGCAGAGGAGATGGCTACACCTTC. As protein: CASRGDGYTF.